These 10 T cell receptor beta chains originate from one sample sequenced in a study of a mutant IDH1 vaccine in newly diagnosed glioma. No antigen has been assigned to these receptors. Using immunoSEQ multiplex PCR, the repertoire was profiled, and TCRdb retains in-frame clones only, with some absent. The sample includes under 70,000 clones, around 81% of them seen just once. Noted time point: week 5, during vaccination. Alongside topical imiquimod, each dose of vaccine comprised 300 ug of mutant IDH1 20-mer peptide. Source: PBMCs, taken from a glioma patient whose treatment included an IDH1 peptide vaccine. Every receptor here comes from a man in his thirties or forties with glioma.

The chain combines TRBV9 with TRBJ2-3, with D uncertain. The CDR3 has 15 amino acids. Deletions cut 3 bases from V and 0 bases from J, with 11 bases between. Germline V CDR1 and CDR2: SGDLS, YYNGEE. CDR3 nucleotide sequence: TGTGCCAGCAGCGCGTCTCTTACTAGCACAGATACGCAGTATTTT. Translated, it gives CASSASLTSTDTQYF. The whole variable domain, filled in from reference TRBV9 and TRBJ2-3, reads DSGVTQTPKHLITATGQRVTLRCSPRSGDLSVYWYQQSLDQGLQFLIQYYNGEERAKGNILERFSAQQFPDLHSELNLSSLELGDSALYFCASSASLTSTDTQYFGPGTRLTVL.

This chain connects TRBV28 to TRBJ2-1; possible D gene TRBD1, 6 bases. Germline CDR1 and CDR2: MDHEN and SYDVKM. The length of the CDR3 is 15 residues. The germline V and J ends were trimmed by 2 bases and 7 bases, with 15 bases remaining between them. CDR3 in amino acids: CASSLTGYNLNEQFF. The CDR3, as DNA: TGTGCCAGCAGTTTAACAGGGTACAATTTGAATGAGCAGTTCTTC.

The chain carries TRBV9 and TRBJ2-1, with 16 bases identical to TRBD2. The CDR3 is 21 amino acids. Germline V gene sequence: CDR1 SGDLS, CDR2 YYNGEE. V gave up 1 base and J gave up 6 bases; unmatched junction bases: 16. CDR3 loop: CASSVRLGTSGGGRSCNEQFF. The CDR3 DNA sequence: TGTGCCAGCAGCGTACGTCTGGGGACTAGCGGGGGGGGCCGCTCGTGCAATGAGCAGTTCTTC.

The V gene is TRBV7-2, the J gene TRBJ2-5; TRBD2 aligns across 7 bases. CDR3 length: 16 amino acids. V lost 5 bases to trimming and J lost 4 bases; unmatched junction nucleotides: 13. CDR1 is SGHTA, CDR2 FQGNSA, per germline. CDR3 amino acids: CASSRGGGYRGETQYF. CDR3 DNA: TGTGCCAGCAGCCGTGGGGGGGGATACAGAGGAGAGACCCAGTACTTC.

The rearrangement uses TRBV19 and TRBJ1-1, with a weak D call TRBD1 (5 bases). Looked up from germline, CDR1 is LNHDA and CDR2 is SQIVND (reference sequence). Between the trimmed V and J ends, which lost 5 bases and 1 base, there was a span of 11 bases. This CDR3 contains 14 residues. The CDR3 bases are TGTGCCAGTAGTCTGGACAACACGAACACTGAAGCTTTCTTT. Translation gives CASSLDNTNTEAFF.

This clone was picked up one time. The V and J genes are TRBV11-2 and TRBJ1-4; TRBD1 aligns across 9 bases. Germline CDR1 reads SGHAT; CDR2 reads FQNNGV. This CDR3 has 15 residues. Trimming at V came to 0 bases and at J to 5 bases, leaving 1 base not matched to a gene. The CDR3 loop reads CASSLDGTGNEKLFF. As DNA, the CDR3 is TGTGCCAGCAGCTTAGACGGGACAGGGAATGAAAAACTGTTTTTT.

V usage is TRBV2 and J usage is TRBJ1-2; no definite D call. This CDR3 is 13 amino acids long. Between the trimmed V and J ends, which lost 2 bases and 7 bases, there was a span of 11 bases. Germline CDR1 and CDR2: SNHLY and FYNNEI. In nucleotides, the CDR3 is TGTGCCAGCAGTGAACCGGGCTTCCCTGGCTACACCTTC. Translation gives CASSEPGFPGYTF.

The V call is TRBV15, the J call TRBJ1-3, with no clear D. V was pared by 1 base and J by 3 bases, with 4 bases between. This CDR3 region has 13 residues. Per the germline V gene, CDR1 is LNHNV and CDR2 is YYDKDF (reference sequence). DNA of the CDR3: TGTGCCACCAGCAGAGTCGGTGGAAACACCATATATTTT. Encoded protein: CATSRVGGNTIYF.

The V call is TRBV2, the J call TRBJ1-1, with TRBD1 matching 9 bases. In germline, CDR1 is SNHLY, CDR2 FYNNEI. There are 19 residues in the CDR3. Trimming removed 0 bases from V and 0 bases from J; junction bases left unmatched: 11. The CDR3 DNA sequence: TGTGCCAGCAGTGAAGCGGGACAGGGTTACTTCGCTCTGAACACTGAAGCTTTCTTT. Residues: CASSEAGQGYFALNTEAFF. The variable domain in full, completed from reference TRBV2 and TRBJ1-1, reads EPEVTQTPSHQVTQMGQEVILRCVPISNHLYFYWYRQILGQKVEFLVSFYNNEISEKSEIFDDQFSVERPDGSNFTLKIRSTKLEDSAMYFCASSEAGQGYFALNTEAFFGQGTRLTVV.

This chain uses TRBV5-1 with TRBJ2-3, with 7 bases fitting TRBD1. This CDR3 is built from 16 residues. With 0 bases clipped from V and 0 bases from J, the junction kept 4 bases outside the gene matches. Germline CDR1 and CDR2: SGHRS and YFSETQ. The CDR3 reads CASSLAYRGSTDTQYF. CDR3 nucleotides: TGCGCCAGCAGCTTGGCCTACAGGGGCAGCACAGATACGCAGTATTTT.